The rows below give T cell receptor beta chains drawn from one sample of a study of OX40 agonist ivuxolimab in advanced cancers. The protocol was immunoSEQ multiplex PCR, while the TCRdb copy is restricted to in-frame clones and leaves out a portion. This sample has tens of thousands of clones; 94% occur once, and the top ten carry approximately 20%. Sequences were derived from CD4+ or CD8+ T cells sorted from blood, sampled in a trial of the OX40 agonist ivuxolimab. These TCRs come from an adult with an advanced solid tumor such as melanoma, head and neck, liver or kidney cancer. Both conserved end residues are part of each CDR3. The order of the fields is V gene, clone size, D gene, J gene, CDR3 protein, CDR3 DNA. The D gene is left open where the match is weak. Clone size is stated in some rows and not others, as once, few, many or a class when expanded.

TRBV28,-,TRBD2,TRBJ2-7,CASSIPTSGVYEQYF,TGTGCCAGCAGTATACCCACTAGCGGGGTCTACGAGCAGTACTTC
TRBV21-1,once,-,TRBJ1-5,CASSNRAGARQPQHF,TGTGCCAGCAGCAATCGGGCAGGGGCCCGACAGCCCCAGCATTTT
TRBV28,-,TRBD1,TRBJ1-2,CASSSTGAYGYTF,TGTGCCAGCAGTTCGACAGGGGCCTATGGCTACACCTTC
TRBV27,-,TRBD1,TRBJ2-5,CASSPPGQGTQYF,TGTGCCAGCAGTCCGCCGGGACAGGGGACCCAGTACTTC
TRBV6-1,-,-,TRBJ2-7,CASRPMGVYEQYF,TGTGCCAGCCGTCCGATGGGGGTGTACGAGCAGTACTTC
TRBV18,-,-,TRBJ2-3,CASSPGHTGTDTQYF,TGTGCCAGCTCACCAGGGCATACAGGCACAGATACGCAGTATTTT
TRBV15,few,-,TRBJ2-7,CATSGAYEQYF,TGTGCCACCAGCGGGGCCTACGAGCAGTACTTC
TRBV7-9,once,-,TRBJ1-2,CASRPLGGGYGYTF,TGTGCCAGCAGGCCCCTCGGGGGCGGCTATGGCTACACCTTC
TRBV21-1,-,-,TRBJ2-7,CASSTSGRTYEQYF,TGTGCCAGCAGCACAAGCGGGAGGACCTACGAGCAGTACTTC
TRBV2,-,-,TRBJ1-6,CASSDMGRVSSGRSPLHF,TGTGCCAGCAGTGATATGGGGCGGGTATCATCAGGACGTTCACCCCTCCACTTT
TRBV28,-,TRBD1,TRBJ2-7,CASRRAGTGYGEQYF,TGTGCCAGCAGGCGCGCCGGGACAGGGTATGGCGAGCAGTACTTC
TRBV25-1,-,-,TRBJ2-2,CASSEIPNTGELFF,TGTGCCAGCAGTGAAATACCGAACACCGGGGAGCTGTTTTTT
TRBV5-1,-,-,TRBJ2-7,CASSLFASPHEQYF,TGCGCCAGCAGCTTATTCGCTAGTCCCCACGAGCAGTACTTC
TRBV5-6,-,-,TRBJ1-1,CASSSSTTEAFF,TGTGCCAGCAGCTCAAGTACCACTGAAGCTTTCTTT
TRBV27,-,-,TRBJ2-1,CASSPTGVGSYNEQFF,TGTGCCAGCAGTCCCACCGGAGTTGGGAGTTACAATGAGCAGTTCTTC
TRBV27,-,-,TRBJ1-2,CASSLHSFYGYTF,TGTGCCAGCAGTTTACACAGCTTCTATGGCTACACCTTC
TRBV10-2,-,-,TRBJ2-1,CASSDSGAVSYNEQFF,TGCGCCAGCAGTGATTCGGGGGCTGTCTCCTACAATGAGCAGTTCTTC
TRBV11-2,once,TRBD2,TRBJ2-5,CASSPPGGAQETQYF,TGTGCCAGCAGCCCGCCGGGGGGGGCTCAAGAGACCCAGTACTTC
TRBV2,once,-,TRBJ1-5,CASSEGGPNQPQHF,TGTGCCAGCAGTGAAGGGGGCCCCAATCAGCCCCAGCATTTT
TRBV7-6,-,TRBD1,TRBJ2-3,CASSQRGQPSTDTQYF,TGTGCCAGCAGCCAACGGGGACAGCCTAGCACAGATACGCAGTATTTT
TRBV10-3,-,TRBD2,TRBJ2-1,CAISESRSGSSYNEQFF,TGTGCCATCAGTGAATCGAGGAGCGGGAGCTCCTACAATGAGCAGTTCTTC
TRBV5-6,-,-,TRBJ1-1,CASSNEYRANTEAFF,TGTGCCAGCAGCAACGAATACAGGGCCAACACTGAAGCTTTCTTT
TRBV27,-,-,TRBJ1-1,CASSPSRGMNTEAFF,TGTGCCAGCAGTCCCTCCAGGGGAATGAACACTGAAGCTTTCTTT
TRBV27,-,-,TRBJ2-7,CASSPGDSSYEQYF,TGTGCCAGCAGTCCGGGGGACAGCTCCTACGAGCAGTACTTC
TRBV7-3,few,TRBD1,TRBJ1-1,CASSLGQGEAFF,TGTGCCAGCAGCCTAGGACAGGGCGAAGCTTTCTTT
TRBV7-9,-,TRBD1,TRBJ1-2,CASSTSRDRYGYTF,TGTGCCAGCAGCACCTCCCGGGACAGATATGGCTACACCTTC
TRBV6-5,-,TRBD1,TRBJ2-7,CASSIGQASEQYF,TGTGCCAGCAGCATCGGACAGGCTAGCGAGCAGTACTTC
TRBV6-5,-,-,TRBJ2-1,CASSYSRGNNEQFF,TGTGCCAGCAGTTACTCGAGGGGCAACAATGAGCAGTTCTTC
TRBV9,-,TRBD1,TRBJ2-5,CASSPTLGQGMGQETQYF,TGTGCCAGCAGCCCAACCCTCGGACAGGGGATGGGCCAAGAGACCCAGTACTTC
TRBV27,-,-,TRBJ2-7,CASSGFETPLYEQYF,TGTGCCAGCAGTGGCTTTGAGACGCCGCTCTACGAGCAGTACTTC
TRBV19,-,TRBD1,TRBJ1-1,CASSIRQGNTEAFF,TGTGCCAGTAGTATCAGACAGGGGAACACTGAAGCTTTCTTT
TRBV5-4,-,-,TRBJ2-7,CASSLADPSGEQYF,TGTGCCAGCAGCTTGGCGGACCCTTCCGGCGAGCAGTACTTC
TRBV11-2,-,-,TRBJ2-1,CASSLTRARGLRHEQFF,TGTGCCAGCAGCCTAACCCGGGCACGGGGGTTGAGGCATGAGCAGTTCTTC
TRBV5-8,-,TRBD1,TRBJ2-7,CASRERGLYEQYF,TGTGCCAGCCGCGAGAGGGGGCTTTACGAGCAGTACTTC
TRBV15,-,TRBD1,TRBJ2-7,CATSKDRGGYEQYF,TGTGCCACCAGCAAGGACAGGGGAGGGTACGAGCAGTACTTC
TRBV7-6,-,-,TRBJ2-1,CASSFLGSYNEQFF,TGTGCCAGCAGCTTTTTGGGCTCCTACAATGAGCAGTTCTTC
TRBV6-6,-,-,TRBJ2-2,CATGWAPGTTGELFF,TGTGCCACCGGATGGGCTCCCGGGACCACCGGGGAGCTGTTTTTT
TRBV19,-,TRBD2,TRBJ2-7,CASSNGLAGGPRDEQYF,TGTGCCAGTAGTAACGGACTAGCGGGAGGGCCTCGGGACGAGCAGTACTTC
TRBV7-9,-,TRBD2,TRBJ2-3,CASSPGGLAGVADTQYF,TGTGCCAGCAGCCCTGGGGGGTTAGCGGGGGTGGCAGATACGCAGTATTTT
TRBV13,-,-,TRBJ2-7,CASSKGSRGASEQYF,TGTGCCAGCAGCAAAGGTAGCCGCGGGGCCAGCGAGCAGTACTTC
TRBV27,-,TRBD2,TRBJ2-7,CASSFEASGSYEQYF,TGTGCCAGCAGTTTTGAGGCTAGCGGCTCCTACGAGCAGTACTTC
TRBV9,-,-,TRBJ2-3,CASSVAGVITDTQYF,TGTGCCAGCAGCGTAGCGGGAGTTATAACAGATACGCAGTATTTT
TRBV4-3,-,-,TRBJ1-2,CASSQERGNYGYTF,TGCGCCAGCAGCCAAGAGCGAGGAAACTATGGCTACACCTTC
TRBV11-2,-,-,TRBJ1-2,CASSSLGYGYTF,TGTGCCAGCAGCTCACTAGGGTATGGCTACACCTTC
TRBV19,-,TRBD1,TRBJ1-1,CASSRQGPNTEAFF,TGTGCCAGTAGCCGACAGGGGCCGAACACTGAAGCTTTCTTT
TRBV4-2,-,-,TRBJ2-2,CASSQGAVGRARAGELFF,TGTGCCAGCAGCCAAGGTGCCGTGGGTAGGGCTCGGGCCGGGGAGCTGTTTTTT
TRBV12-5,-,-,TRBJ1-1,CASGLVSRGTDTEAFF,TGTGCTAGTGGTTTGGTATCGAGGGGTACAGACACTGAAGCTTTCTTT
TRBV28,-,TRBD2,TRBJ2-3,CASSLGLAGLTDTQYF,TGTGCCAGCAGTCTCGGACTAGCGGGACTCACAGATACGCAGTATTTT
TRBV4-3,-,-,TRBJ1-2,CASSRGEGPRGYGYTF,TGCGCCAGCAGCCGAGGGGAGGGGCCGCGGGGCTATGGCTACACCTTC
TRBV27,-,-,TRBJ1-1,CASSFGTMNTEAFF,TGTGCCAGCAGTTTTGGCACCATGAACACTGAAGCTTTCTTT
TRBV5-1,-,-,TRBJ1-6,CASSLEGITGNSPLHF,TGCGCCAGCAGCTTGGAGGGAATAACTGGTAATTCACCCCTCCACTTT
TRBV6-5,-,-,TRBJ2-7,CASSYGGREEQYF,TGTGCCAGCAGTTACGGGGGCAGAGAGGAGCAGTACTTC
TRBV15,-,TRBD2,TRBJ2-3,CATSRGLADTDTQYF,TGTGCCACCAGCAGAGGTCTAGCGGATACAGATACGCAGTATTTT